This T cell receptor (beta chain) was captured by sequencing in a study of graft-versus-host responses after intestinal transplantation. Study details: Recipients uniformly received anti-thymocyte globulin induction, followed by tacrolimus and steroids for three to four years.

Trimming pared 2 bases from V and 7 bases from J, leaving 20 bases between. Germline V gene sequence: CDR1 LNHDA, CDR2 SQIVND (reference sequence). The CDR3 sequence is 16 residues long. Only in-frame clones appear in the TCRdb table, and some are missing; sequencing was by immunoSEQ multiplex PCR. The repertoire holds 80,000 to 95,000 clones, about 93% seen once, with 2% in the top ten. As concerns this clone: What it binds is not known.

Regarding the study as a whole: The study associated peak circulating GvH clone levels with early post-transplant HvG declines. Graft-donor T cell macrochimerism in patients accompanied high graft-versus-host to host-versus-graft clonal ratios in allografts.

The source material was unstimulated CD8+ T cells sorted from spleen or lymph node cells, sampled before intestinal transplant. This clonotype originated in a human donor who received an intestinal transplant. The chain is built from TRBV19 and TRBJ1-1; D uncertain. CDR3 residues: CASSIMVPVGGNEAFF. The CDR3 bases are TGTGCCAGTAGTATAATGGTCCCGGTGGGAGGGAATGAAGCTTTCTTT. The full variable domain, in which reference TRBV19 and TRBJ1-1 provide the parts outside the CDR3, is DGGITQSPKYLFRKEGQNVTLSCEQNLNHDAMYWYRQDPGQGLRLIYYSQIVNDFQKGDIAEGYSVSREKKESFPLTVTSAQKNPTAFYLCASSIMVPVGGNEAFFGQGTRLTVV.